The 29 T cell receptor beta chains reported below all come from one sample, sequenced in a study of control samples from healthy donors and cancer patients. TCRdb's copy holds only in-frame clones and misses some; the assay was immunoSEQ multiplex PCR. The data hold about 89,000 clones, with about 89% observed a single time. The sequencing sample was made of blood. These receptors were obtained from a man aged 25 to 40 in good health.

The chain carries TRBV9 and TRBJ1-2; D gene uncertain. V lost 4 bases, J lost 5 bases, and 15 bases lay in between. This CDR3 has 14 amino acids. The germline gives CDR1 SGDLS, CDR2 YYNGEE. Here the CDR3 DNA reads TGTGCCAGCAGCCCCAGCCCTAATGATTATGGCTACACCTTC. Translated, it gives CASSPSPNDYGYTF.

CDR3 DNA: TGCAGCGTGGATATAGAGGAGCAGTTCTTC. Translating it yields CSVDIEEQFF. This chain joins TRBV29-1 and TRBJ2-1; the D is unclear. The CDR3 is 10 amino acids. Trimming pared 6 bases from V and 10 bases from J, leaving 10 bases between. In germline, CDR1 is SQVTM, CDR2 ANQGSEA.

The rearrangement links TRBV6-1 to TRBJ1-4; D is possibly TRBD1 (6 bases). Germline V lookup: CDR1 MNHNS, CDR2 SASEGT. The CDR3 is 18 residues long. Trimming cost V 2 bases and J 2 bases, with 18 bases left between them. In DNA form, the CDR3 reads TGTGCCAGCAGTGAATCCTGGGGGCAAGAGGTTACTAATGAAAAACTGTTTTTT. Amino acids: CASSESWGQEVTNEKLFF.

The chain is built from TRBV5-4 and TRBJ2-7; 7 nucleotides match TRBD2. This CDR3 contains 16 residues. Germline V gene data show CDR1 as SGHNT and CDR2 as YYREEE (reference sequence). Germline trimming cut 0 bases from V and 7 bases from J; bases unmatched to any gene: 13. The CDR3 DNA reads TGTGCCAGCAGCTTGGGTGGGGTCGGGAGGAGGGGAGAGCAGTACTTC. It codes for CASSLGGVGRRGEQYF. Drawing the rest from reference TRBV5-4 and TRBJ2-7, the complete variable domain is ETGVTQSPTHLIKTRGQQVTLRCSSQSGHNTVSWYQQALGQGPQFIFQYYREEENGRGNFPPRFSGLQFPNYSSELNVNALELDDSALYLCASSLGGVGRRGEQYFGPGTRLTVT.

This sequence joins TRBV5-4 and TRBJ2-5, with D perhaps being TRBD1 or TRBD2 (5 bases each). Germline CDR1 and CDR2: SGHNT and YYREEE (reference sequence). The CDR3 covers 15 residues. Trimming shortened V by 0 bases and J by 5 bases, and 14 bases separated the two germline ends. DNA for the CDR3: TGTGCCAGCAGCTTGGGGGACCGAGGACGGGAGACCCAGTACTTC. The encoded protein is CASSLGDRGRETQYF.

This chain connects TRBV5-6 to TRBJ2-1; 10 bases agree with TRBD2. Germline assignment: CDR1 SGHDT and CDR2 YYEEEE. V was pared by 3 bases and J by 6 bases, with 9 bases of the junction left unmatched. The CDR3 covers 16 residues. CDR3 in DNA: TGTGCCAGCAGCTCCCGGAAGCGGGGGGGCATCAATGAGCAGTTCTTC. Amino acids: CASSSRKRGGINEQFF.

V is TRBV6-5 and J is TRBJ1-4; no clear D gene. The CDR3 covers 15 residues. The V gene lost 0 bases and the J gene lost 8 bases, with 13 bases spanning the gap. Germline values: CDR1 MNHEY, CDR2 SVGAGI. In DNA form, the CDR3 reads TGTGCCAGCAGTTACTCCCTCGGTGGGGTCGAAAAACTGTTTTTT. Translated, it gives CASSYSLGGVEKLFF.

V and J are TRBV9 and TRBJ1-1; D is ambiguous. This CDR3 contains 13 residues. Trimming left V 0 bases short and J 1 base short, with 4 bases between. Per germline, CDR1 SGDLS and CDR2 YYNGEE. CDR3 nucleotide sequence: TGTGCCAGCAGCGTAGAATCGAACACTGAAGCTTTCTTT. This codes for CASSVESNTEAFF.

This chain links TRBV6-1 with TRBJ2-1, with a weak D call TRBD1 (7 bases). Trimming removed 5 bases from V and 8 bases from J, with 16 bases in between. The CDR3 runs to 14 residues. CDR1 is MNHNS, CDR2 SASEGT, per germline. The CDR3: CASSLGPGGHEQFF. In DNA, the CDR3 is TGTGCCAGCAGTTTGGGGCCAGGGGGGCATGAGCAGTTCTTC.

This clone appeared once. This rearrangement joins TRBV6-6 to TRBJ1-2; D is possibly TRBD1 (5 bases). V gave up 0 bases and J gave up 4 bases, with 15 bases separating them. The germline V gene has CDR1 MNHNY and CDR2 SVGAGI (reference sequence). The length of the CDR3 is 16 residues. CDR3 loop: CASSYSLQGDFYGYTF. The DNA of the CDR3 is TGTGCCAGCAGTTACTCGTTGCAGGGAGATTTCTATGGCTACACCTTC.

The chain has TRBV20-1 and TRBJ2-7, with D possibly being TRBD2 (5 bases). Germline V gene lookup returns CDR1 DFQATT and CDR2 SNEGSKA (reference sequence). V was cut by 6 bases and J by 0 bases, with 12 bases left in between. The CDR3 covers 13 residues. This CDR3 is CSASSANSYEQYV. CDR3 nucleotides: TGCAGTGCGAGTAGCGCAAACTCCTACGAGCAGTACGTC.

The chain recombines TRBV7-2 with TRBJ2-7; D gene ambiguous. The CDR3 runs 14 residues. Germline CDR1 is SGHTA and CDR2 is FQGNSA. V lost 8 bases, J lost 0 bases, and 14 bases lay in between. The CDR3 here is CASPNPADSYEQYF. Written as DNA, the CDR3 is TGTGCCAGCCCAAATCCGGCGGACTCCTACGAGCAGTACTTC.

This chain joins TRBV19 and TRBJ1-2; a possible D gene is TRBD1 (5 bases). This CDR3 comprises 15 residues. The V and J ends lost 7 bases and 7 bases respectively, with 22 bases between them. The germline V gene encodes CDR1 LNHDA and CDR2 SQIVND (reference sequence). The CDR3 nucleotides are TGTGCCAGTATAGGTCTGCTGGGGCAGGGAACTGGCTACACCTTC. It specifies CASIGLLGQGTGYTF.

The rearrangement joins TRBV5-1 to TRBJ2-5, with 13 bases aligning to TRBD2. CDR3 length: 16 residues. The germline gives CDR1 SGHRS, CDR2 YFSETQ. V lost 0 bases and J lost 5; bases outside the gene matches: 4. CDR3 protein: CASSLDGLAGAETQYF. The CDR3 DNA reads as TGCGCCAGCAGCTTGGATGGACTAGCGGGGGCGGAGACCCAGTACTTC.

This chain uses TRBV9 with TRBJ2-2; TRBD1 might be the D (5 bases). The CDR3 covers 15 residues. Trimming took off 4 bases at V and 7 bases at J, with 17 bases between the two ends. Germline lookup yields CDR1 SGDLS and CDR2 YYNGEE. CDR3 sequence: CASSPSQGRIGELFF. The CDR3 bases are TGTGCCAGCAGCCCCTCCCAGGGTAGAATCGGGGAGCTGTTTTTT.

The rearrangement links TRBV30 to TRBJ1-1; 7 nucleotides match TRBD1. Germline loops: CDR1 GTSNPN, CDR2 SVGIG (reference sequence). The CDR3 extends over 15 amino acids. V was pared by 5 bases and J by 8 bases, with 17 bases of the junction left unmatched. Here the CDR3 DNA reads TGTGCCTGGGATGGGAGGGGAGGGGGCGCAGGAGAAGCTTTCTTT. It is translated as CAWDGRGGGAGEAFF.

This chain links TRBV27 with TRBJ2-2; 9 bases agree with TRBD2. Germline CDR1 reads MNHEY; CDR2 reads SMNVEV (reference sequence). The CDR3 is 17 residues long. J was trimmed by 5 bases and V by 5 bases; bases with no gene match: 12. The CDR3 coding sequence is TGTGCCAGCAGTCTACTAGCGGGCTACCGAGGGACCGGGGAGCTGTTTTTT. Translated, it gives CASSLLAGYRGTGELFF.

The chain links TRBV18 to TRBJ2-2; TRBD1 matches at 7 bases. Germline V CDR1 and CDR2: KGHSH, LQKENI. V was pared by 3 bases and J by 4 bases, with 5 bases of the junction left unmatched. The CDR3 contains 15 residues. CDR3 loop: CASSPLPGGTGELFF. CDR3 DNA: TGTGCCAGCTCACCTCTCCCAGGGGGCACCGGGGAGCTGTTTTTT.

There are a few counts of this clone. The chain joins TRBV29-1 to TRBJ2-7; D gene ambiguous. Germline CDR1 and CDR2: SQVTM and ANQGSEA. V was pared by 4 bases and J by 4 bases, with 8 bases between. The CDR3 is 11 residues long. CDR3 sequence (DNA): TGCAGCGTTGCTGGCAATTACGAGCAGTACTTC. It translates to CSVAGNYEQYF.

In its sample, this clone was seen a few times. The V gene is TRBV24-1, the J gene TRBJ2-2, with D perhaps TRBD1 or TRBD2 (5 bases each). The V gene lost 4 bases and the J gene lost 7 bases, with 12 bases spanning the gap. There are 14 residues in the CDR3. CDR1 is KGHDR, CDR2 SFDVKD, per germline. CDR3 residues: CATSDPGRLGELFF. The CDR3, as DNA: TGTGCCACCAGTGACCCGGGACGTCTCGGGGAGCTGTTTTTT.

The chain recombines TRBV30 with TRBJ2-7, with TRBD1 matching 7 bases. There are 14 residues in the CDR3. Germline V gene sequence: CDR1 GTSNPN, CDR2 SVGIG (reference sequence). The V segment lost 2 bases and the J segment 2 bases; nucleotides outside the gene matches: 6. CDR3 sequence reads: CAWSRDREAYEQYF. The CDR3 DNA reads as TGTGCCTGGAGTCGTGACAGGGAAGCCTACGAGCAGTACTTC.

The CDR3 region is CASSRDYGYTF. CDR3 nucleotides: TGTGCCAGCAGTCGGGACTATGGCTACACCTTC. The chain is built from TRBV12-3 or TRBV12-4 and TRBJ1-2; D remains ambiguous. This CDR3 spans 11 amino acids. Trimming stripped 5 bases from V and 3 bases from J, with 4 bases between.

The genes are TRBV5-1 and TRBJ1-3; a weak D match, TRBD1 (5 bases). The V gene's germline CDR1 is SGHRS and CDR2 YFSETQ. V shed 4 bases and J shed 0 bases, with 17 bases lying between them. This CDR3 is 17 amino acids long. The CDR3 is CASSQTGTEASGNTIYF. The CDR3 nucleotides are TGCGCCAGCAGCCAAACCGGGACGGAAGCCTCTGGAAACACCATATATTTT.

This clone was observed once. Here the CDR3 DNA reads TGCAGCGCCGGGGGACGGGATGGCTACACCTTC. Protein product: CSAGGRDGYTF. The chain carries TRBV29-1 and TRBJ1-2, with a weak D call TRBD1 (5 bases). CDR3 length: 11 amino acids. Germline loops: CDR1 SQVTM, CDR2 ANQGSEA. V was trimmed by 7 bases and J by 6 bases, leaving 12 bases between them.

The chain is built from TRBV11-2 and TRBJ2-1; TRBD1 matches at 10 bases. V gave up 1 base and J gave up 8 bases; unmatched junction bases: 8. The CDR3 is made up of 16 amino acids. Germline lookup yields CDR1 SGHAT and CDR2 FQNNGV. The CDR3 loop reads CASSLVYGQGGDEQFF. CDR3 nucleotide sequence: TGTGCCAGCAGCTTAGTGTACGGACAGGGGGGCGATGAGCAGTTCTTC.

The CDR3 sequence is CASSLDPGQGRETQYF. The DNA for the CDR3 is TGTGCCAGCAGCTTAGATCCGGGACAGGGGAGAGAGACCCAGTACTTC. The V and J genes are TRBV11-2 and TRBJ2-5, with 10 bases matching TRBD1. V lost 0 bases, J lost 4 bases, and 5 bases stayed unmatched. The germline V gene encodes CDR1 SGHAT and CDR2 FQNNGV. CDR3 size: 16 residues.

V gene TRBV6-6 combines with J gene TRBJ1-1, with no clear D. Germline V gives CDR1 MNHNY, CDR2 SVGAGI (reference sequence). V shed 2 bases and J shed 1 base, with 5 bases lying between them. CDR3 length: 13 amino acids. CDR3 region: CASSYGWNTEAFF. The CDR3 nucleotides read TGTGCCAGCAGTTACGGCTGGAACACTGAAGCTTTCTTT.

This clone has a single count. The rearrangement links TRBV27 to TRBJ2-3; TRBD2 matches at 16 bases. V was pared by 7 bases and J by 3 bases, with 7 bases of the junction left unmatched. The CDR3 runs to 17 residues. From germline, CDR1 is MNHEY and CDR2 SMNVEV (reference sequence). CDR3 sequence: CASTTGTSGGATDTQYF. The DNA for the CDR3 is TGTGCCAGCACTACCGGGACTAGCGGGGGGGCGACAGATACGCAGTATTTT.

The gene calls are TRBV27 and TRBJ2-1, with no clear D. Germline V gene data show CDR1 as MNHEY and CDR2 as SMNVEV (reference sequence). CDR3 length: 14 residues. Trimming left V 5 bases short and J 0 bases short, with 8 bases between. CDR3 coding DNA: TGTGCCAGCAGTAGAGCCTCCTCCTACAATGAGCAGTTCTTC. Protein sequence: CASSRASSYNEQFF.